This T cell receptor beta chain was recovered during a study of PD-1 blockade in classical Hodgkin lymphoma. Study findings and constraints: With respect to the repertoire differences, their causes, possibly disease activity or prior therapy, remain undefined. TCR diversity in CD4+, not CD8+, cells rose significantly by C4D1. Newly diagnosed patients had baseline TCR diversity that was reportedly lower than that of healthy donors.

This table comes from immunoSEQ multiplex PCR, and its TCRdb copy is limited to in-frame clones, with some not included. This table holds 60,000 or so clones, 90% found once. Comment on this clone: Antigen: not known.

CDR1 MDHEN and CDR2 SYDVKM come from the germline V gene. This CDR3 region has 13 residues. V gave up 7 bases and J gave up 8 bases, with 15 bases separating them. All patients experienced relapse after autologous stem cell transplantation, and brentuximab vedotin exposure was variable. The sample in question was peripheral blood mononuclear cells (PBMCs), obtained at baseline. This TCR was sampled from a human donor with classical Hodgkin lymphoma. This rearrangement joins TRBV28 to TRBJ2-1; D is ambiguous. The CDR3 reads CASIGKEFDEQFF. The CDR3, as DNA: TGTGCCAGCATAGGGAAAGAGTTCGATGAGCAGTTCTTC.